The rows below give T cell receptor beta chains drawn from one sample of a study of T-cell memory formation after mild COVID-19. Using its own MiXCR run on the 5' RACE reads, TCRdb lists one record per CDR3 protein. The repertoire includes around 450,000 distinct CDR3 sequences, more than 20% of them detected once, and about 8.7% sits in the top ten. Sequencing input: PBMCs or a T cell subset sorted from them (not recorded which). Receptors originate from an adult woman who had mild COVID-19 (a few samples of this study predate the infection). Cell type and time point are not known. Each CDR3 is given with its conserved first and last residue. The D gene is left open where the match is weak. Clone size is not always given. Where it is, it says once, few, many or a class for expanded clones.

V gene	clone size	J gene	D gene	CDR3 protein	CDR3 DNA
TRBV21-1	-	TRBJ2-3	-	CASSKRCRGQDTQYF	TGTGCCAGCAGCAAACGGTGCAGGGGGCAAGATACGCAGTATTTT
TRBV3-1	-	TRBJ2-7	-	CASSQGNEQYF	TGTGCCAGCAGCCAGGGAAACGAGCAGTACTTC
TRBV6-5	few	TRBJ2-1	-	CASRRRQAYNEQFF	TGTGCCAGCAGGAGGAGACAGGCCTACAATGAGCAGTTCTTC
TRBV2	-	TRBJ2-1	-	CASTDEGLAYNEQFF	TGTGCCAGCACCGACGAGGGTCTGGCCTACAATGAGCAGTTCTTC
TRBV6-5	many	TRBJ2-2	-	CASSFPRVGGELFF	TGTGCCAGCAGTTTCCCCAGGGTTGGCGGGGAGCTGTTTTTT
TRBV5-1	-	TRBJ2-3	TRBD2	CASSLAAARGGTDTQYF	TGCGCCAGCAGCTTGGCCGCGGCCCGGGGGGGCACAGATACGCAGTATTTT
TRBV10-3	few	TRBJ2-7	TRBD1	CAIKGANGYEQYF	TGTGCCATTAAGGGGGCCAATGGATACGAGCAGTACTTC
TRBV12-3/TRBV12-4	-	TRBJ2-2	TRBD1	CASSLLTGDPTGELFF	TGTGCCAGCAGTTTGTTGACAGGGGACCCCACCGGGGAGCTGTTTTTT
TRBV7-9	-	TRBJ2-5	-	CASSLDAGETQYF	TGTGCCAGCAGCTTAGACGCCGGAGAGACCCAGTACTTC
TRBV19	-	TRBJ2-1	TRBD1	CASSSWGGTGGNEQFF	TGTGCCAGTAGTAGCTGGGGTGGGACAGGAGGTAATGAGCAGTTCTTC
TRBV6-5	-	TRBJ2-1	TRBD2	CASSYFGRGYNEQFF	TGTGCCAGCAGTTACTTCGGGCGGGGGTACAATGAGCAGTTCTTC
TRBV2	-	TRBJ2-1	TRBD1	CASSRDRGHNEQFF	TGTGCCAGCAGTCGGGACAGGGGACACAATGAGCAGTTCTTC
TRBV12-3/TRBV12-4	-	TRBJ1-2	-	CASSLDTAFYGYTF	TGTGCCAGCAGTTTGGACACAGCGTTCTATGGCTACACCTTC
TRBV4-1	-	TRBJ1-1	TRBD1	CASSPGTGTSFTGTEAFF	TGCGCCAGCAGCCCAGGGACAGGTACCAGTTTTACCGGAACTGAAGCTTTCTTT
TRBV29-1	-	TRBJ2-7	-	CSVEGVGDEQYF	TGCAGCGTTGAAGGGGTCGGGGACGAGCAGTACTTC
TRBV27	-	TRBJ1-2	-	CASSLLGGDGYTF	TGTGCCAGCAGTTTACTCGGGGGCGATGGCTACACCTTC
TRBV20-1	-	TRBJ1-6	-	CSASNGFRVGISPLHF	TGCAGTGCTAGTAATGGGTTCCGGGTCGGGATTTCACCCCTCCACTTT
TRBV7-9	-	TRBJ2-3	TRBD2	CASSLGLAGRSTDTQYF	TGTGCCAGCAGCCTTGGACTAGCGGGGCGTAGCACAGATACGCAGTATTTT
TRBV24-1	few	TRBJ2-5	-	CATSDLPPQETQYF	TGTGCCACCAGTGATTTGCCCCCGCAAGAGACCCAGTACTTC
TRBV28	few	TRBJ1-3	-	CASSPTAYSGNTIYF	TGTGCCAGCAGTCCGACGGCTTACTCTGGAAACACCATATATTTT
TRBV12-3/TRBV12-4	many	TRBJ2-7	-	CASSFLETYEQYF	TGTGCCAGCAGTTTCCTGGAAACCTACGAGCAGTACTTC
TRBV27	-	TRBJ1-1	-	CASSLWEGSTEAFF	TGTGCCAGCAGTTTATGGGAGGGGTCCACTGAAGCTTTCTTT
TRBV5-1	-	TRBJ2-3	-	CASSSRDRHTDTQYF	TGCGCCAGCAGCTCGCGGGACAGACACACAGATACGCAGTATTTT
TRBV12-3/TRBV12-4	-	TRBJ2-1	TRBD2	CASSSGLAAYNEQFF	TGTGCCAGCAGTTCGGGACTAGCGGCCTACAATGAGCAGTTCTTC
TRBV20-1	once	TRBJ2-4	TRBD2	CSARVAGGAKNIQYF	TGCAGTGCTAGAGTGGCGGGGGGAGCCAAAAACATTCAGTACTTC
TRBV6-5	few	TRBJ1-5	-	CASSGRGAGAQHF	TGTGCCAGCAGTGGCCGAGGGGCAGGGGCCCAGCATTTT
TRBV20-1	few	TRBJ2-3	TRBD2	CSAPTTSGASPDTQYF	TGCAGTGCACCGACGACTAGCGGGGCATCACCAGATACGCAGTATTTT
TRBV5-1	few	TRBJ2-7	TRBD1	CASSLGQANYEQYF	TGCGCCAGCAGCCTGGGACAGGCCAACTACGAGCAGTACTTC
TRBV12-3/TRBV12-4	few	TRBJ1-1	-	CASSLGVSTEAFF	TGTGCCAGCAGTTTGGGGGTAAGCACTGAAGCTTTCTTT
TRBV6-5	few	TRBJ1-4	-	CASSRTAGVNEKLFF	TGTGCCAGCAGTCGCACAGCGGGTGTTAATGAAAAACTGTTTTTT
TRBV7-9	few	TRBJ2-4	-	CASSSWGEGDIQYF	TGTGCCAGCAGCTCCTGGGGAGAGGGGGACATTCAGTACTTC
TRBV13	-	TRBJ2-3	-	CASSETRAPTDTQYF	TGTGCCAGCAGCGAGACTAGGGCCCCCACAGATACGCAGTATTTT
TRBV20-1	-	TRBJ1-2	TRBD1	CSASDRGANYGYTF	TGCAGTGCTAGTGACAGGGGTGCTAACTATGGCTACACCTTC
TRBV30	-	TRBJ2-7	TRBD2	CAWSVSGSSYEQYF	TGTGCCTGGAGTGTAAGCGGGAGCTCCTACGAGCAGTACTTC
TRBV5-6	-	TRBJ2-1	TRBD2	CASSSRLAETSYNEQFF	TGTGCCAGCAGCTCACGACTAGCGGAGACTTCCTACAATGAGCAGTTCTTC
TRBV14	few	TRBJ1-3	TRBD1	CASSQYGQGGSGNTIYF	TGTGCCAGCAGCCAATATGGACAGGGGGGCTCTGGAAACACCATATATTTT
TRBV30	few	TRBJ1-5	-	CPQSGRADQPQHF	TGTCCGCAGAGTGGCAGGGCGGATCAGCCCCAGCATTTT
TRBV5-4	-	TRBJ2-7	-	CASSLSYEVEGPPYEQYF	TGTGCCAGCAGCTTGAGTTATGAGGTGGAGGGGCCCCCCTACGAGCAGTACTTC
TRBV30	-	TRBJ2-3	TRBD2	CACGSGGSTDTQYF	TGTGCCTGTGGTAGCGGGGGAAGCACAGATACGCAGTATTTT
TRBV12-3/TRBV12-4	few	TRBJ2-1	TRBD2	CASSLGTSGSTSYNEQFF	TGTGCCAGCAGTTTAGGGACTAGCGGGAGTACGTCCTACAATGAGCAGTTCTTC
TRBV4-2	few	TRBJ2-3	TRBD2	CASSQRASGEGTPDTQYF	TGTGCCAGCAGCCAAAGGGCTAGCGGGGAAGGGACCCCAGATACGCAGTATTTT
TRBV12-3/TRBV12-4	many	TRBJ2-3	-	CASSLVGSADTQYF	TGTGCCAGCAGTTTAGTCGGGAGTGCAGATACGCAGTATTTT
TRBV6-6	-	TRBJ2-7	-	CASSPSGAAASYEQYF	TGTGCCAGCAGTCCAAGCGGAGCCGCCGCCTCCTACGAGCAGTACTTC
TRBV12-3/TRBV12-4	many	TRBJ1-1	-	CASSFEGNTEAFF	TGTGCCAGCAGCTTCGAAGGGAACACTGAAGCTTTCTTT
TRBV5-5	-	TRBJ1-2	-	CASSSIDLSGYTF	TGTGCCAGCAGCTCGATCGACCTTTCTGGCTACACCTTC
TRBV3-1	few	TRBJ2-1	-	CASSQLASPKGEQFF	TGTGCCAGCAGCCAGCTAGCCTCCCCGAAGGGTGAGCAGTTCTTC
TRBV7-2	few	TRBJ2-1	TRBD2	CASDGRASGGAPQFF	TGTGCCAGCGACGGGAGGGCTAGCGGGGGGGCCCCGCAGTTCTTC
TRBV7-6	many	TRBJ2-2	-	CASSLVATGELFF	TGTGCCAGCAGCTTAGTAGCGACCGGGGAGCTGTTTTTT
TRBV5-1	-	TRBJ1-1	-	CASRSSPGTEAFF	TGCGCCAGCAGGTCAAGTCCGGGCACTGAAGCTTTCTTT
TRBV5-4	few	TRBJ2-2	TRBD1	CASSPTGGRVSGELFF	TGTGCCAGCAGCCCAACAGGGGGCAGGGTATCCGGGGAGCTGTTTTTT
TRBV12-3/TRBV12-4	few	TRBJ2-7	-	CASSAWAGTSYEQYF	TGTGCCAGCAGTGCCTGGGCGGGGACCTCCTACGAGCAGTACTTC
TRBV10-3	-	TRBJ2-1	TRBD2	CAISAGLDNEQFF	TGTGCCATCAGTGCCGGACTAGACAATGAGCAGTTCTTC
TRBV7-8	-	TRBJ2-7	TRBD2	CASSSFSGAYEQYF	TGTGCCAGCAGCTCCTTTAGCGGGGCATACGAGCAGTACTTC
TRBV21-1	-	TRBJ2-5	-	CASWRDRDDETQYF	TGTGCCAGCTGGCGGGACAGGGATGATGAGACCCAGTACTTC